This T cell receptor (beta chain) was observed in a study of tumor and adjacent non-tumor tissue in lung cancer. On the study more broadly: Aged about 30 to 85 years, patients included roughly eleven men and a few women with stage I to III disease.

RNA was extracted from bulk tissue without any cell sorting. Germline V lookup: CDR1 DFQATT, CDR2 SNEGSKA (reference sequence). CDR3 length: 15 amino acids. The V end lost 0 bases, the J end lost 7 bases, and 16 bases lay between the germline ends. TCRbeta libraries were built with three rounds of nested PCR, modified from ARM-PCR. One entry per CDR3 protein, called by TCRdb with MiXCR from the multiplex PCR reads. The sample holds 200,000 to 250,000 distinct CDR3 sequences, roughly 70% seen once. Notes on this clonotype: The antigen remains unidentified. A read error is possible here, since a much larger clone lies one base away.

Overall study findings and caveats: Compared with tumor, normal lung showed significantly lower TCR diversity. Top 100 clones took a larger repertoire share in normal lung.

Input material: lung tumor tissue. This TCR derives from a man in his fifties or sixties with non-small cell lung cancer. The rearrangement links TRBV20-1 to TRBJ1-5; D is possibly TRBD1 (5 bases). The CDR3 loop is CSARDGRGGGQPQHF. The CDR3 nucleotides are TGCAGTGCTAGAGATGGAAGGGGTGGAGGGCAGCCCCAGCATTTT.